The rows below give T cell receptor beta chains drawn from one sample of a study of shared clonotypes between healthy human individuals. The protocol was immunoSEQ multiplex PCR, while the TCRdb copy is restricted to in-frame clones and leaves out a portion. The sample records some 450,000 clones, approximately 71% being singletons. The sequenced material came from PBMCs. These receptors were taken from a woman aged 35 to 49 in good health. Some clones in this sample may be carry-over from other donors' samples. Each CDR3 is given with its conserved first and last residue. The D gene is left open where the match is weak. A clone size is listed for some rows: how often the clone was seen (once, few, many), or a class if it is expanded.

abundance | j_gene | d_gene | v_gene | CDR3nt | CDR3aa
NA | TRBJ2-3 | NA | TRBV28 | TGTGCCACCAAAGGGCCAGTAAGCACAGATACGCAGTATTTT | CATKGPVSTDTQYF
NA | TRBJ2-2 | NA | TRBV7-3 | TGTGCCAGCAGCTTATCGGGCACCGGGGAGCTGTTTTTT | CASSLSGTGELFF
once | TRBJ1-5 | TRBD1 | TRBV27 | TGTGCCAGCAGTTTAAGGGGACAGGGGCAGCCCCAGCATTTT | CASSLRGQGQPQHF
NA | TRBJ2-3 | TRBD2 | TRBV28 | TGTGCCAGCAGTCGTCCCGGGACTAGCGTGGGGCCAGATACGCAGTATTTT | CASSRPGTSVGPDTQYF
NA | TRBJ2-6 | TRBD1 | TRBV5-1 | TGCGCCAGCAGCGCCAGGGGGCCCGGGGCCAACGTCCTGACTTTC | CASSARGPGANVLTF
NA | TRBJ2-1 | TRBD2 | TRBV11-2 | TGTGCCAGCAGACTAGCGGGAGAGCATAATGAGCAGTTCTTC | CASRLAGEHNEQFF
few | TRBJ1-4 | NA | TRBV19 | TGTGCCAGTAGTATAGGCGAAAAACTGTTTTTT | CASSIGEKLFF
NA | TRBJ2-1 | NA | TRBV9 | TGTGCCAGCAGCGCATACGGGACACCTTCCTACAATGAGCAGTTCTTC | CASSAYGTPSYNEQFF
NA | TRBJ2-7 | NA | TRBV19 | TGTGCCAGTAGTACCCAGGGGGGGGTTGCCTACGAGCAGTACTTC | CASSTQGGVAYEQYF
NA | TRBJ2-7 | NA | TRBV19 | TGTGCCAGTAGTATGGTAGGGCCCCCCTACGAGCAGTACTTC | CASSMVGPPYEQYF
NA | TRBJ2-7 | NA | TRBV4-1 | TGCGCCAGCAGCCCTGCGCCCCAGGGTAGGTACGAGCAGTACTTC | CASSPAPQGRYEQYF
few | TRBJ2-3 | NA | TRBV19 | TGTGCCAGTACCTCGGGTATCGACTCAGATACGCAGTATTTT | CASTSGIDSDTQYF
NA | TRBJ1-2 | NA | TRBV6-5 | TGTGCCAGCAGTTACTCTCCAGGGTTAAATGGCTACACCTTC | CASSYSPGLNGYTF
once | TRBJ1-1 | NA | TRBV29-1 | TGCAGCGTTGAACGTGGTAGTGAAGCTTTCTTT | CSVERGSEAFF
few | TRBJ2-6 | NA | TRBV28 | TGTGCCAGCAGTTTATTGACAGACTCTGGGGCCAACGTCCTGACTTTC | CASSLLTDSGANVLTF
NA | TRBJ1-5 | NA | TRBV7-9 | TGTGCCAGCAGCTTAGCAGGGTATCAGCCCCAGCATTTT | CASSLAGYQPQHF
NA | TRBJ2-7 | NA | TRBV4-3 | TGCGCCAGCAGCCAAGTGTCAGGGGCTAACGAGCAGTACTTC | CASSQVSGANEQYF
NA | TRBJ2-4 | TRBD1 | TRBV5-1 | TGCGCCAGCAGCAAGGGACAGGCTGAGAACATTCAGTACTTC | CASSKGQAENIQYF
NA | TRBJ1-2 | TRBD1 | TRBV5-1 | TGCGCCAGCAGCCGCGGGACAGGGGCAGAACCTAACTATGGCTACACCTTC | CASSRGTGAEPNYGYTF
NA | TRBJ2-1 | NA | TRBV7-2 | TGTGCCAGCAGCTTCCCCCGTAGGGGTAACAATGAGCAGTTCTTC | CASSFPRRGNNEQFF
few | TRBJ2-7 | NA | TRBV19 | TGTGCCAGTAGTATTACAGGCGTCTACGAGCAGTACTTC | CASSITGVYEQYF
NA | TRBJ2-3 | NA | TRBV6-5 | TGTGCCAGCAGGCGGGACTCAACAGATACGCAGTATTTT | CASRRDSTDTQYF
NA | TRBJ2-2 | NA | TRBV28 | TGTGCCAGCAGCCTTATCCACCCCGTAGGGCGCACCGGGGAGCTGTTTTTT | CASSLIHPVGRTGELFF
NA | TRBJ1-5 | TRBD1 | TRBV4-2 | TGTGCCAGCAGCCACCGACAGGGTATTGCGCCCCAGCATTTT | CASSHRQGIAPQHF
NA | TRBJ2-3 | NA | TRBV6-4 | TGTGCCAGCAGCCGGGCCGGATTAACAGATACGCAGTATTTT | CASSRAGLTDTQYF
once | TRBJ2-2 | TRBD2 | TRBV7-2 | TGTGCCAGCAGCTTAGGTTGGACTAGCGTATCCGGGGAGCTGTTTTTT | CASSLGWTSVSGELFF
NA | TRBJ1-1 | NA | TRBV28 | TGTGCCAGCAGTTCCTTTATGTCGAACACTGAAGCTTTCTTT | CASSSFMSNTEAFF
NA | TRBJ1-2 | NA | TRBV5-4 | TGTGCCAGCAGCTTGGCGGGGGGTCTTGGCTATGGCTACACCTTC | CASSLAGGLGYGYTF
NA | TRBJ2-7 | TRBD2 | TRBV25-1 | TGTGCCAGCAGTAAGACTAGCAGCTTCTACGAGCAGTACTTC | CASSKTSSFYEQYF